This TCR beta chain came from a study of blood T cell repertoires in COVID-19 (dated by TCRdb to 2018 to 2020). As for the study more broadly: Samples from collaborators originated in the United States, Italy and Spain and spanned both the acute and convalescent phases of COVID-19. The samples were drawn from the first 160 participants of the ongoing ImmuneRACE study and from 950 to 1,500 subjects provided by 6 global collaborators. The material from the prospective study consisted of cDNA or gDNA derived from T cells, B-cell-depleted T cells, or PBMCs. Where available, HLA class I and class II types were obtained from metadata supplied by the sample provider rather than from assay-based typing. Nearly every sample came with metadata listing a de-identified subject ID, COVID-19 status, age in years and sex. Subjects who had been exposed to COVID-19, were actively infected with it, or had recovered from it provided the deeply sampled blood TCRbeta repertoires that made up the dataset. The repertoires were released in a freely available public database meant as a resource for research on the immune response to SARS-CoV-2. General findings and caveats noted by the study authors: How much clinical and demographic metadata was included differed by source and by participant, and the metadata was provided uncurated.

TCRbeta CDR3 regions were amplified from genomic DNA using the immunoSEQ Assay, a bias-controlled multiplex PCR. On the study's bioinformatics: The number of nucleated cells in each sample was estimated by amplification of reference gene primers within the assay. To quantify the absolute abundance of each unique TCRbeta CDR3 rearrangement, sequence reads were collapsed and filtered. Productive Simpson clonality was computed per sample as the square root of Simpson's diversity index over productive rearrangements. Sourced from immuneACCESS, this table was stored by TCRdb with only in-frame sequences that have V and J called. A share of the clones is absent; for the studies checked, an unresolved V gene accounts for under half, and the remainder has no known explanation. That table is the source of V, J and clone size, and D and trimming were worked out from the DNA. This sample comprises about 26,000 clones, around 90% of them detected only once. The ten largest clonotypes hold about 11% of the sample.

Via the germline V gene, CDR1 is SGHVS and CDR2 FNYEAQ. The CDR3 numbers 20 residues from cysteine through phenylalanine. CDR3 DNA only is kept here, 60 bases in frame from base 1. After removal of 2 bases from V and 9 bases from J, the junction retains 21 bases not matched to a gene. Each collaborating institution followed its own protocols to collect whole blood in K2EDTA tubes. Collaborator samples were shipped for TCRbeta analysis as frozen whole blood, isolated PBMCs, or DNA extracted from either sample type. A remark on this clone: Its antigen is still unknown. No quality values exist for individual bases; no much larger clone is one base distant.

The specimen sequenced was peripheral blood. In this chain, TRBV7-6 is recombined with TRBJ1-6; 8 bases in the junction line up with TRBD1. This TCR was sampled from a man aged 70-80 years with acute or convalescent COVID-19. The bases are TGTGCCAGCAGCTTACGGTCTCCGGGACAGGAGTTTTACAGCGGTTCACCCCTCCACTTT. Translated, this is CASSLRSPGQEFYSGSPLHF.